This TCR beta chain was recovered during a study of human versus mouse CDR3 diversity and MHC coevolution. Study background: Each sample yielded about 0.6 x 10^7 to 1.8 x 10^7 valid reads.

Clones were sequenced by immunoSEQ multiplex PCR, and TCRdb holds only the in-frame ones, with some missing. The sample comprises 50,000 to 65,000 clones, roughly 94% of which are singletons, and approximately 20% rests with the top ten. The V gene lost 5 bases and the J gene lost 5 bases, with 14 bases spanning the gap. Germline CDR1 and CDR2: SSHAT and FNYEAQ (reference sequence). The CDR3 is 14 residues long. Study-wide points: In humans, T-cell selection involved six or seven MHC II alleles.

Comment on this clone: The antigen remains undetermined.

The sequencing sample was made of naive CD4+ T cells from blood. The subset: CD45RO-negative CD62L-positive naive CD4 T cells. The receptor comes from a person aged 60 to 70 in good health. The chain is built from TRBV7-7 and TRBJ2-3, with D tentatively TRBD2 (6 bases). The CDR3 sequence is CASSRRAEGDTQYF. The CDR3 DNA sequence: TGTGCCAGCAGCCGGAGGGCCGAAGGAGATACGCAGTATTTT.